This T cell receptor beta chain derives from a study of cytomegalovirus exposure and HLA in healthy donors. For the study at large: Early released data had about 85 million unique TCRs, all coming from HLA-typed donors. Study conclusions and caveats: Reports credit the classifier with highly specific, highly sensitive diagnosis of cytomegalovirus status. The CMV antigen specificity of a few CMV-associated chains was confirmed through in vitro analysis.

As for this clone: Its cognate antigen is unknown.

Donors showed nominal health when sampled, although they likely had unrecorded immune exposures. The CDR3 length is 17 residues. With 2 bases clipped from V and 1 base from J, the junction kept 4 bases outside the gene matches. Germline V gene data show CDR1 as SEHNR and CDR2 as FQNEAQ (reference sequence). PCR primers comprised 60 Vbeta and 13 Jbeta primers. The data were produced by immunoSEQ multiplex PCR, yet TCRdb's version contains in-frame clones alone and is incomplete. The table includes 140,000 to 150,000 clones, about four fifths detected once. This clonotype originated in a man between 35 and 55 years old in good health and CMV-seronegative. This rearrangement joins TRBV7-9 to TRBJ2-2, with TRBD1 matching over 10 bases. Specimen: PBMCs. As DNA, the CDR3 is TGTGCCAGCAGCTTAAGACAGGGGGCGTTGAACACCGGGGAGCTGTTTTTT. It translates to CASSLRQGALNTGELFF.